The 25 T cell receptor beta chains presented below share a single source sample, sequenced in a study of blood T cell repertoires in COVID-19. Using immunoSEQ multiplex PCR, the repertoire was profiled, and TCRdb retains in-frame clones only, with some absent. This sample carries 200,000 or so clones, approximately 87% of them seen once, and the ten largest clones take roughly 2%. The sample consisted of peripheral blood. These receptors were collected from a woman aged 50 to 60 with acute or convalescent COVID-19.

V gene TRBV28 combines with J gene TRBJ1-1; D possibly corresponds to TRBD1 (6 bases). The CDR3 runs to 13 residues. V was cut by 3 bases and J by 1 base, with 6 bases left in between. Germline values: CDR1 MDHEN, CDR2 SYDVKM. This CDR3 is CASSLTGNTEAFF. CDR3 DNA sequence: TGTGCCAGCAGTTTGACAGGGAACACTGAAGCTTTCTTT.

V is TRBV11-3 and J is TRBJ2-2, with a possible D match to TRBD1 (5 bases). V lost 5 bases to trimming and J lost 7 bases, with 11 bases between them. This CDR3 region has 13 residues. CDR1 is SGHNT, CDR2 YENEEA, per germline. Here the CDR3 DNA reads TGTGCCAGCAGCGGCAGGGATGGCGGGGAGCTGTTTTTT. Amino acid sequence: CASSGRDGGELFF.

The chain recombines TRBV6-5 with TRBJ2-7, with a possible D match to TRBD2 (6 bases). CDR1 is MNHEY, CDR2 SVGAGI, per germline. Trimming left V 5 bases short and J 3 bases short, with 11 bases between. The CDR3 loop spans 13 amino acids. CDR3 coding DNA: TGTGCCAGCAGTCAACTGGGGGGCTACGAGCAGTACTTC. It codes for CASSQLGGYEQYF.

The chain employs TRBV7-6 and TRBJ2-7; no clear D. There are 15 residues in the CDR3. V lost 5 bases and J 1 base, leaving 15 bases between the germline ends. The germline V gene has CDR1 SGHVS and CDR2 FNYEAQ. Here the CDR3 reads CASSPRFVSSYEQYF. CDR3 sequence (DNA): TGTGCCAGCAGCCCTCGTTTTGTTAGTTCCTACGAGCAGTACTTC.

V gene TRBV4-1 combines with J gene TRBJ2-1; 8 nucleotides line up with TRBD1. This CDR3 has 14 residues. In germline, CDR1 is MGHRA, CDR2 YSYEKL. Losses at the gene ends were 4 bases for V and 9 bases for J; bases not matched to a gene: 8. The CDR3 loop reads CASSPYDRGPEQFF. The CDR3 DNA reads TGCGCCAGCAGCCCCTACGACAGGGGACCTGAGCAGTTCTTC.

In this sample, this clone turned up once. This chain joins TRBV11-2 and TRBJ2-7, with TRBD1 matching 7 bases. Germline assignment: CDR1 SGHAT and CDR2 FQNNGV. V shed 5 bases, J shed 3 bases, and the junction held 10 bases outside the gene matches. The CDR3 is made up of 15 amino acids. CDR3 protein: CASSPMWAGGYEQYF. CDR3 nucleotides: TGTGCCAGCAGCCCTATGTGGGCAGGGGGCTACGAGCAGTACTTC. Supplemented by reference TRBV11-2 and TRBJ2-7, the full variable domain reads EAGVAQSPRYKIIEKRQSVAFWCNPISGHATLYWYQQILGQGPKLLIQFQNNGVVDDSQLPKDRFSAERLKGVDSTLKIQPAKLEDSAVYLCASSPMWAGGYEQYFGPGTRLTVT.

The rearrangement links TRBV6-5 to TRBJ1-5; no clear D. V lost 6 bases to trimming and J lost 0 bases, with 6 bases between them. The germline V gene has CDR1 MNHEY and CDR2 SVGAGI. This CDR3 has 13 amino acids. CDR3 region: CASRLYSNQPQHF. The CDR3 DNA is TGTGCCAGCAGACTCTATAGCAATCAGCCCCAGCATTTT.

This chain connects TRBV28 to TRBJ2-7; 7 positions agree with TRBD1. Germline-derived CDR1 and CDR2 are MDHEN and SYDVKM. V lost 5 bases, J lost 4 bases, and 5 bases stayed unmatched. The CDR3 runs 13 residues. In DNA form, the CDR3 reads TGTGCCAGCAGTCAGGGGGATCTTTACGAGCAGTACTTC. Its protein product is CASSQGDLYEQYF.

This clone was detected only once. The chain uses TRBV6-5 and TRBJ1-2; 9 nucleotides match TRBD1. V lost 9 bases to trimming and J lost 3 bases; unmatched junction nucleotides: 11. This CDR3 comprises 15 residues. CDR1 is MNHEY, CDR2 SVGAGI, per germline. The CDR3 coding sequence is TGTGCCAGTTTTCCCCGGGACAGGGTCGACTATGGCTACACCTTC. Protein sequence: CASFPRDRVDYGYTF.

The CDR3 spells CASSPDRNSPLHF. CDR3 sequence (DNA): TGCGCCAGCAGCCCGGACAGGAATTCACCCCTCCACTTT. This chain uses TRBV4-3 with TRBJ1-6; 7 positions agree with TRBD1. The CDR3 is made up of 13 amino acids. CDR1 is LGHNA, CDR2 YSLEER, per germline. The junction had 1 base not matched to a gene; V was cut back by 4 bases and J by 7 bases.

This clone has only one observation. The chain joins TRBV5-4 to TRBJ1-2; TRBD1 matches 10 bases. CDR1 SGHNT and CDR2 YYREEE come from the germline V gene (reference sequence). The CDR3 is made up of 15 amino acids. V lost 2 bases, J lost 7 bases, and 8 bases stayed unmatched. This CDR3 is CASSFGDRGSSGYTF. As DNA, the CDR3 is TGTGCCAGCAGCTTTGGGGACAGGGGTTCCTCTGGCTACACCTTC.

The chain has TRBV7-9 and TRBJ1-5; the match to TRBD1 covers 7 bases. V trimming: 5 bases; J trimming: 3 bases; junction bases outside the gene matches: 4. Germline CDR1 is SEHNR and CDR2 is FQNEAQ (reference sequence). The CDR3 sequence is 14 residues long. DNA of the CDR3: TGTGCCAGCAGCAAGACAGGGAACAATCAGCCCCAGCATTTT. Protein: CASSKTGNNQPQHF.

V and J are TRBV30 and TRBJ1-2; D is unresolved. The germline V and J ends were trimmed by 2 bases and 8 bases, with 9 bases remaining between them. Germline values: CDR1 GTSNPN, CDR2 SVGIG (reference sequence). The CDR3 extends over 11 amino acids. CDR3 sequence (DNA): TGTGCCTGGAGTACCCTATGGGGCTACACCTTC. Its translation is CAWSTLWGYTF.

This clone was observed a single time. DNA of the CDR3: TGCAGCGTTTCGGGAAGCCAGAACACTGAAGCTTTCTTT. Its protein product is CSVSGSQNTEAFF. V and J are TRBV29-1 and TRBJ1-1, with D unclear. V dropped 5 bases and J dropped 1 base, with 11 bases sitting between them. This CDR3 has 13 amino acids. Germline V gene data show CDR1 as SQVTM and CDR2 as ANQGSEA.

The chain's CDR3 is CASGSTSGGGDTQYF. As DNA, the CDR3 is TGTGCCAGCGGCTCCACTAGCGGGGGCGGGGATACGCAGTATTTT. The V call is TRBV3-1 (or the pseudogene TRBV3-2), the J call TRBJ2-3; 11 nucleotides align to TRBD2. The length of the CDR3 is 15 residues. Germline CDR1 and CDR2: LGHDT and YNNKEL (reference sequence). V shed 8 bases and J 6 bases; nucleotides not matched to a gene: 10.

The chain carries TRBV14 and TRBJ1-2; D remains ambiguous. This CDR3 comprises 13 residues. Trimming cost V 1 base and J 4 bases, with 7 bases left between them. Germline loops: CDR1 SGHDN, CDR2 FVKESK. The CDR3 DNA reads TGTGCCAGCAGCCAAGTGGCAGGCTATGGCTACACCTTC. It codes for CASSQVAGYGYTF.

The chain carries TRBV7-2 and TRBJ1-1; 7 bases map to TRBD1. The CDR3 extends over 14 amino acids. The V segment lost 5 bases and the J segment 5 bases; nucleotides outside the gene matches: 8. Germline V gene sequence: CDR1 SGHTA, CDR2 FQGNSA. CDR3 amino acids: CASSPRQGRTEAFF. The CDR3 bases are TGTGCCAGCAGCCCAAGACAGGGAAGGACTGAAGCTTTCTTT. The complete variable domain, with remaining parts taken from reference TRBV7-2 and TRBJ1-1, reads GAGVSQSPSNKVTEKGKDVELRCDPISGHTALYWYRQSLGQGLEFLIYFQGNSAPDKSGLPSDRFSAERTGGSVSTLTIQRTQQEDSAVYLCASSPRQGRTEAFFGQGTRLTVV.

In this sample, this clone turned up once. The CDR3 here is CASSPGGGGEKLFF. The CDR3 coding sequence is TGCGCCAGCAGCCCCGGGGGCGGGGGTGAAAAACTGTTTTTT. The V and J genes are TRBV4-3 and TRBJ1-4, with a tentative D call TRBD1 (6 bases). Per germline, CDR1 LGHNA and CDR2 YSLEER. There are 14 residues in the CDR3. V was trimmed by 4 bases and J by 7 bases, leaving 13 bases between them.

Here the CDR3 DNA reads TGTGCCAGCAGCCAGGACTCCCATGAGTACTATGGCTACACCTTC. Its translation is CASSQDSHEYYGYTF. This chain links TRBV11-3 with TRBJ1-2; D unresolved. Trimming left V 5 bases short and J 3 bases short, with 16 bases between. Germline V lookup: CDR1 SGHNT, CDR2 YENEEA. This CDR3 contains 15 residues.

The CDR3 DNA reads as TGTGCCAGCAGCTTTATTGGACTGGGCACCGGGGAGCTGTTTTTT. As protein: CASSFIGLGTGELFF. The chain combines TRBV7-6 with TRBJ2-2; D may be TRBD2 (5 bases). The germline gives CDR1 SGHVS, CDR2 FNYEAQ. The V and J ends lost 3 bases and 4 bases respectively, with 12 bases between them. There are 15 residues in the CDR3. The full variable domain, in which reference TRBV7-6 and TRBJ2-2 provide the parts outside the CDR3, is GAGVSQSPRYKVTKRGQDVALRCDPISGHVSLYWYRQALGQGPEFLTYFNYEAQQDKSGLPNDRFSAERPEGSISTLTIQRTEQRDSAMYRCASSFIGLGTGELFFGEGSRLTVL.

This chain's CDR3 is CASTFGGLDEQFF. The CDR3 DNA reads as TGTGCCAGCACCTTCGGGGGTTTGGATGAGCAGTTCTTC. The V call is TRBV12-3 or TRBV12-4, the J call TRBJ2-1, with D possibly being TRBD2 (6 bases). V dropped 7 bases and J dropped 8 bases, with 15 bases sitting between them. The CDR3 covers 13 residues.

This sequence joins TRBV25-1 and TRBJ1-2; maybe TRBD1 (6 bases). This CDR3 is built from 13 residues. Trimming cost V 2 bases and J 3 bases, with 7 bases left between them. Per the germline V gene, CDR1 is MGHDK and CDR2 is SYGVNS. CDR3 in DNA: TGTGCCAGCAGTGAACCAGGGGACTATGGCTACACCTTC. Translating gives CASSEPGDYGYTF.

The chain has TRBV10-3 and TRBJ2-3, with D possibly being TRBD1 (5 bases). In germline, CDR1 is ENHRY, CDR2 SYGVKD. The V gene lost 3 bases and the J gene lost 0 bases, with 10 bases spanning the gap. The CDR3 extends over 15 amino acids. This chain's CDR3 is CAISEGRASTDTQYF. The CDR3 DNA reads TGTGCCATCAGTGAAGGCAGGGCAAGCACAGATACGCAGTATTTT.

V usage is TRBV14 and J usage is TRBJ2-7, with TRBD2 matching over 10 bases. From germline, CDR1 is SGHDN and CDR2 FVKESK. V lost 6 bases, J lost 9 bases, and 5 bases stayed unmatched. The CDR3 extends over 12 amino acids. CDR3 amino acids: CASSRTSGRQYF. The CDR3 nucleotides are TGTGCCAGCAGTCGGACTAGCGGTCGGCAGTACTTC.

The chain couples TRBV15 to TRBJ1-2; D ambiguous. V was cut by 8 bases and J by 2 bases, with 9 bases left in between. The CDR3 spans 12 residues. CDR1 LNHNV and CDR2 YYDKDF come from the germline V gene (reference sequence). The CDR3 loop reads CATSEVNYGYTF. The CDR3 coding sequence is TGTGCCACCTCGGAGGTCAACTATGGCTACACCTTC.